This T cell receptor (beta chain) was identified during a study of T cells in Graves' hyperthyroidism and ophthalmopathy. The overall study: Peripheral blood was secured at the point of initial diagnosis, before any treatment.

CDR1 is SGHDN and CDR2 is FVKESK in the germline V gene. This CDR3 comprises 18 residues. Trimming pared 10 bases from V and 0 bases from J, leaving 27 bases between. RNA transcripts were the template for amplifying TCR beta CDR3 regions. Researchers ran a first-round RT-PCR on the TCR CDR3 using the HTBI primer set. MiXCR, applied by TCRdb to the multiplex PCR reads, yields one record per CDR3 protein. The repertoire holds about 560,000 distinct CDR3 sequences, with over 15% as singletons. This clonotype was picked up a small number of times. Sequenced sample: blood. The receptor was derived from a woman aged 18 to 35 with Graves' hyperthyroidism. This sequence joins TRBV14 and TRBJ2-5; D is perhaps TRBD2 (5 bases). CDR3 amino acids: CATVVREHAVWNQETQYF. Here the CDR3 DNA reads TGTGCCACCGTAGTCCGGGAACACGCGGTTTGGAACCAAGAGACCCAGTACTTC.